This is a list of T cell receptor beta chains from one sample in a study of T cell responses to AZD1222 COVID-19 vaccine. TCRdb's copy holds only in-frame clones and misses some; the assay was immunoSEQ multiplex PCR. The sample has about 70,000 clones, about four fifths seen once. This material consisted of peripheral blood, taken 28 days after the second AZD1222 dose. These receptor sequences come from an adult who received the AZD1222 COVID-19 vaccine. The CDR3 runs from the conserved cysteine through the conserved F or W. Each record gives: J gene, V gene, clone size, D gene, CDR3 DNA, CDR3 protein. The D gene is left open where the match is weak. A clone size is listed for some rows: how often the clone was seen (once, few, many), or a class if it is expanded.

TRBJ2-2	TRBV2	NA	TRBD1	TGTGCCAGCTCCCCAGGGGGCAGGGCCACCGGGGAGCTGTTTTTT	CASSPGGRATGELFF
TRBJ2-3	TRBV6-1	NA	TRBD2	TGTGCCAGCAGTGAAGATGGGACTAGCGGGGGAGTCGGCGCCGGCACAGATACGCAGTATTTT	CASSEDGTSGGVGAGTDTQYF
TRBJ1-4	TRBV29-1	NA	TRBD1	TGCAGCGTTGGTCAGACAGGGAATGAAAAACTGTTTTTT	CSVGQTGNEKLFF
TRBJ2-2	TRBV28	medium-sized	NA	TGTGCCAGCAGTTTAAAAGGGATCACCGGGGAGCTGTTTTTT	CASSLKGITGELFF
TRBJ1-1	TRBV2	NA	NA	TGTGCCAGCAGTGAGGGAGACACTGAAGCTTTCTTT	CASSEGDTEAFF
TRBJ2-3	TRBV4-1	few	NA	TGCGCCAGCACCGGTGGGGCCGGGAATACGCAGTATTTT	CASTGGAGNTQYF
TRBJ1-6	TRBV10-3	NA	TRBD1	TGTGCCATCAGGAGGGACAGCAATAATTCACCCCTCCACTTT	CAIRRDSNNSPLHF
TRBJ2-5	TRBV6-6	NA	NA	TGTGCCAGCAGTTACTCGAGGCTAGCAGACGAGACCCAGTACTTC	CASSYSRLADETQYF
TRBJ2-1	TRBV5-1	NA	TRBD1	TGCGCCAGCAGCTTGGACCCCGGGACAGGGGGGATAAATGAGCAGTTCTTC	CASSLDPGTGGINEQFF
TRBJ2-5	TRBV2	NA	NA	TGTGCCACCTCCCTGTGGACTGGCCAAGAGACCCAGTACTTC	CATSLWTGQETQYF
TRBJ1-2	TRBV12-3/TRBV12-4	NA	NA	TGTGCCAGCAGTTTATCCAGGAACTATGGCTACACCTTC	CASSLSRNYGYTF
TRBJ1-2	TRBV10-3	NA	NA	TGTGCCATCAGTGAGTCTGATGGCGGCTATGGCTACACCTTC	CAISESDGGYGYTF
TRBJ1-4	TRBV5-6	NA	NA	TGTGCCAGCAGCCGGCCCGGGGAGGGCGAAAAACTGTTTTTT	CASSRPGEGEKLFF
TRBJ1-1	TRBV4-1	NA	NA	TGCGCCAGCAGCCTGGGACCGGAGCAGACTGAAGCTTTCTTT	CASSLGPEQTEAFF
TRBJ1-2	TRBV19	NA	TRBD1	TGTGCCAGTAACCCAGACAGGGTAGGATATGGCTACACCTTC	CASNPDRVGYGYTF
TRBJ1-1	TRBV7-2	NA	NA	TGTGCCAGCAGCTACTCTGGGGAGAACACTGAAGCTTTCTTT	CASSYSGENTEAFF
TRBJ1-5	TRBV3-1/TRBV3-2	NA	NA	TGTGCCAGCAGCCAGGGGGATATGAATCAGCCCCAGCATTTT	CASSQGDMNQPQHF
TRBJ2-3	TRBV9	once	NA	TGTGCCAGCAGCGTTTTAGGGGCGACAGTCACAGATACGCAGTATTTT	CASSVLGATVTDTQYF
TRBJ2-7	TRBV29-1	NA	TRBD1	TGCAGCGTTGAAGACCCGGACAGGGGGCCCCTCTACGAGCAGTACTTC	CSVEDPDRGPLYEQYF
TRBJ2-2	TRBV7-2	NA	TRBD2	TGTGCCAGCAGCACTAGCGAGCCCGGGTTCGGGGAGCTGTTTTTT	CASSTSEPGFGELFF
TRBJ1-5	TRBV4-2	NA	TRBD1	TGTGCCAGCAGCCAAACCTACAGGGGGAGTCGGGGTCAGCCCCAGCATTTT	CASSQTYRGSRGQPQHF